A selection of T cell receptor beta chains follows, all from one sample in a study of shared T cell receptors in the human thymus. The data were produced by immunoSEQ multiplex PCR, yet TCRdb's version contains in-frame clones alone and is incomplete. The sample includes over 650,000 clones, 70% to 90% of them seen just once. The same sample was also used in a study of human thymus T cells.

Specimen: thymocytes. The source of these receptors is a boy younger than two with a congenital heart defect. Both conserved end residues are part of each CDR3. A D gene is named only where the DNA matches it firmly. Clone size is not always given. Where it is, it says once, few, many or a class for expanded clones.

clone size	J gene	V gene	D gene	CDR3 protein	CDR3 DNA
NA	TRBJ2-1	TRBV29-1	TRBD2	CSVRSGEEQFF	TGCAGCGTGAGGAGCGGGGAAGAGCAGTTCTTC
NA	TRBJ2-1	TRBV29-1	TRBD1	CSVSTWDRGYNEQFF	TGCAGCGTTTCAACGTGGGACAGGGGTTACAATGAGCAGTTCTTC
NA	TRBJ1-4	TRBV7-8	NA	CASSRRGLATREKLFF	TGTGCCAGCAGCCGACGCGGACTGGCCACCAGGGAAAAACTGTTTTTT
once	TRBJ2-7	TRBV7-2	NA	CASSLGASGNFIHEQYF	TGTGCCAGCAGCTTAGGTGCCTCAGGAAATTTCATCCACGAGCAGTACTTC
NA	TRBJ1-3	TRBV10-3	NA	CAIGEALPPTIYF	TGTGCCATCGGAGAGGCCCTCCCCCCCACCATATATTTT
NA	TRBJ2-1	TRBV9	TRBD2	CASTSGRGNEQFF	TGTGCCAGCACTAGCGGGAGGGGGAATGAGCAGTTCTTC
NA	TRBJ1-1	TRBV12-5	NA	CASGLRQGEAFF	TGTGCTAGTGGCCTGAGGCAGGGTGAAGCTTTCTTT
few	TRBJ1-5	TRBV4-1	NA	CASSQDGNQPQHF	TGCGCCAGCAGCCAAGACGGCAATCAGCCCCAGCATTTT
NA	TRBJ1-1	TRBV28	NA	CASSFLQTAFF	TGTGCCAGCAGTTTTTTACAAACGGCTTTCTTT
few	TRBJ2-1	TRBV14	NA	CASSQVGRSSYNEQFF	TGTGCCAGCAGCCAAGTCGGCCGGAGCTCCTACAATGAGCAGTTCTTC
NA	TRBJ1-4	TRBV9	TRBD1	CASSVGDRGPTNEKLFF	TGTGCCAGCAGCGTAGGGGACAGGGGACCAACTAATGAAAAACTGTTTTTT
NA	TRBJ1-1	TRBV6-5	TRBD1	CASSPKTGVNTEAFF	TGTGCCAGCAGCCCGAAGACAGGGGTGAACACTGAAGCTTTCTTT
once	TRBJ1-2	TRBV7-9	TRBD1	CASSPKIGTGVNYGYTF	TGTGCCAGCAGCCCGAAGATCGGGACAGGGGTTAACTATGGCTACACCTTC
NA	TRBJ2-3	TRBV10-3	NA	CAISGGVGDTQYF	TGTGCCATCAGTGGGGGCGTAGGAGATACGCAGTATTTT
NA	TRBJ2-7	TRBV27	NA	CASSLPYTERGTPSIYEQYF	TGTGCCAGCAGTTTACCGTACACAGAAAGGGGCACCCCCAGTATATACGAGCAGTACTTC
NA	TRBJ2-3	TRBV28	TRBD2	CASSSRLAGGTDTQYF	TGTGCCAGCAGTTCTCGACTAGCGGGCGGCACAGATACGCAGTATTTT
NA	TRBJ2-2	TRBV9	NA	CASSDGGEYTGELFF	TGTGCCAGCAGCGACGGAGGGGAGTACACCGGGGAGCTGTTTTTT
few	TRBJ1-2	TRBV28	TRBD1	CASDYRGRAYGYTF	TGTGCCAGCGATTACAGGGGGCGGGCTTATGGCTACACCTTC
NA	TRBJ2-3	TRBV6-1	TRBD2	CASSEAAGTSGNTDTQYF	TGTGCCAGCAGTGAAGCGGCCGGGACTAGCGGGAACACAGATACGCAGTATTTT
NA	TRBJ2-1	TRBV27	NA	CASSFLPGGRSDEQFF	TGTGCCAGCAGTTTTCTCCCCGGGGGGCGCTCCGATGAGCAGTTCTTC
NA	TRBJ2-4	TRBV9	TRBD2	CASSVGPGTSDTSKNIQYF	TGTGCCAGCAGCGTAGGGCCTGGGACTAGTGATACCTCCAAAAACATTCAGTACTTC
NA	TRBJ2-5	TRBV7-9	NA	CASSFLEGRGETQYF	TGTGCCAGCAGCTTCTTGGAGGGTAGGGGAGAGACCCAGTACTTC
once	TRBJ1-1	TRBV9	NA	CASSVAGRGTEAFF	TGTGCCAGCAGCGTAGCGGGCAGGGGAACTGAAGCTTTCTTT
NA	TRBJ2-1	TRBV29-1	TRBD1	CSVGHPGQGSSYNEQFF	TGCAGCGTTGGGCATCCGGGACAGGGAAGCTCCTACAATGAGCAGTTCTTC
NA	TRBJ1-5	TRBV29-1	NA	CSVGGANQPQHF	TGCAGCGTAGGTGGGGCGAATCAGCCCCAGCATTTT
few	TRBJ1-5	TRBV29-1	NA	CSVMVRGNSNQPQHF	TGCAGCGTGATGGTTCGGGGAAATAGCAATCAGCCCCAGCATTTT
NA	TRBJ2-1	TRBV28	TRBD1	CASSRGQGAANEQFF	TGTGCCAGCAGTCGCGGACAGGGGGCTGCCAATGAGCAGTTCTTC
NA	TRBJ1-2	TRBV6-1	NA	CASSGGGGRYGYTF	TGTGCCAGCAGTGGAGGCGGGGGGAGATATGGCTACACCTTC
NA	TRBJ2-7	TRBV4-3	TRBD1	CASSREKQGTYYEQYF	TGCGCCAGCAGCCGAGAAAAACAGGGGACCTACTACGAGCAGTACTTC